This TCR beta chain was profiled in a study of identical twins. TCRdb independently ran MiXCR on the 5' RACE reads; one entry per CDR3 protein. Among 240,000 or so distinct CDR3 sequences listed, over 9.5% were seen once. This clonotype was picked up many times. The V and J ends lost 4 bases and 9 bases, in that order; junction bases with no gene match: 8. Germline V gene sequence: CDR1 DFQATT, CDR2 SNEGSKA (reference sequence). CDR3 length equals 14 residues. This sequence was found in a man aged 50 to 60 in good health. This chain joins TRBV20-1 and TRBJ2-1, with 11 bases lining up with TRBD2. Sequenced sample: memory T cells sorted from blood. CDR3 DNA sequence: TGCAGTGCTAAAGGGACTAGCGGCCTCGCTGAGCAGTTCTTC. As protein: CSAKGTSGLAEQFF.